The 7 T cell receptor beta chains listed next were all sequenced from one sample in a study of T-cell memory formation after mild COVID-19. TCRdb analysed the 5' RACE reads with MiXCR anew, one entry per CDR3 protein. The repertoire holds under 300,000 distinct CDR3 sequences, 15% to 20% seen once, with around 3.7% in the top ten. Material for sequencing was PBMCs or a T cell subset sorted from them (not recorded which). These receptors originate from a man between 18 and 29 years old who had mild COVID-19 (a few samples of this study predate the infection). Cell type and time point are not known.

This clonotype has just a few counts. This chain connects TRBV6-4 to TRBJ2-6, with D perhaps matching TRBD1 (6 bases). Germline assignment: CDR1 MRHNA and CDR2 SNTAGT. V shed 9 bases and J shed 0 bases, with 12 bases lying between them. The CDR3 consists of 15 residues. CDR3 sequence (DNA): TGTGCCAGAGGGAACAGGGTCTCTGGGGCCAACGTCCTGACTTTC. Its translation: CARGNRVSGANVLTF.

The chain uses TRBV20-1 and TRBJ2-5; 7 bases align to TRBD2. The CDR3 totals 14 residues. Germline CDR1 and CDR2: DFQATT and SNEGSKA (reference sequence). J was trimmed by 0 bases and V by 5 bases; bases with no gene match: 6. In DNA form, the CDR3 reads TGCAGTGCTTGGGACGGGGGGTACCAAGAGACCCAGTACTTC. Translation gives CSAWDGGYQETQYF.

The chain carries TRBV19 and TRBJ1-2; possible D gene TRBD1, 5 bases. Between the trimmed V and J ends, which lost 4 bases and 8 bases, there was a span of 23 bases. CDR3 length: 16 amino acids. CDR1 and CDR2 from the germline V gene are LNHDA and SQIVND (reference sequence). The CDR3 spells CASSTRTSDKARGYTF. DNA for the CDR3: TGTGCCAGTAGTACCCGGACGTCGGACAAGGCCAGGGGCTACACCTTC.

This clonotype has a handful of counts. The chain couples TRBV7-9 to TRBJ1-1; 9 bases fit TRBD1. V shed 5 bases and J 3 bases; nucleotides not matched to a gene: 4. CDR1 and CDR2 from the germline V gene are SEHNR and FQNEAQ (reference sequence). The CDR3 has 14 amino acids. In DNA, the CDR3 is TGTGCCAGCAGCGTACAGGGGGCAGACACTGAAGCTTTCTTT. Protein sequence: CASSVQGADTEAFF. The variable domain in full, with the rest retrieved from reference TRBV7-9 and TRBJ1-1, is DTGVSQNPRHKITKRGQNVTFRCDPISEHNRLYWYRQTLGQGPEFLTYFQNEAQLEKSRLLSDRFSAERPKGSFSTLEIQRTEQGDSAMYLCASSVQGADTEAFFGQGTRLTVV.

The chain carries TRBV6-5 and TRBJ1-1, with 7 positions matching TRBD1. With V trimmed by 5 bases and J by 12 bases, 15 bases remained unmatched. The CDR3 sequence is 14 residues long. The germline V gene encodes CDR1 MNHEY and CDR2 SVGAGI. In DNA, the CDR3 is TGTGCCAGCAGTACCCGGGACAGTTTGGAGAGGACTTTCTTT. This translates into CASSTRDSLERTFF.

This clonotype has just a few counts. The chain links TRBV5-1 to TRBJ1-2; 9 bases fit TRBD1. J lost 7 bases, V lost 4 bases, and 5 bases had no gene match. The germline V gene has CDR1 SGHRS and CDR2 YFSETQ. The CDR3 covers 13 residues. The CDR3 nucleotides are TGCGCCAGCAGCGAGGGACAGGGAAGTGGCTACACCTTC. Residues: CASSEGQGSGYTF. Variable domain in full (rest from reference TRBV5-1 and TRBJ1-2): KAGVTQTPRYLIKTRGQQVTLSCSPISGHRSVSWYQQTPGQGLQFLFEYFSETQRNKGNFPGRFSGRQFSNSRSEMNVSTLELGDSALYLCASSEGQGSGYTFGSGTRLTVV.

This clonotype has only a few counts. The chain recombines TRBV24-1 with TRBJ2-6, with unresolved D. Germline assignment: CDR1 KGHDR and CDR2 SFDVKD. This CDR3 comprises 16 residues. Trimming took off 5 bases at V and 1 base at J, with 11 bases between the two ends. This chain's CDR3 is CATSARGRSGANVLTF. In nucleotides, the CDR3 is TGTGCCACCAGTGCCCGAGGCAGGTCTGGGGCCAACGTCCTGACTTTC.